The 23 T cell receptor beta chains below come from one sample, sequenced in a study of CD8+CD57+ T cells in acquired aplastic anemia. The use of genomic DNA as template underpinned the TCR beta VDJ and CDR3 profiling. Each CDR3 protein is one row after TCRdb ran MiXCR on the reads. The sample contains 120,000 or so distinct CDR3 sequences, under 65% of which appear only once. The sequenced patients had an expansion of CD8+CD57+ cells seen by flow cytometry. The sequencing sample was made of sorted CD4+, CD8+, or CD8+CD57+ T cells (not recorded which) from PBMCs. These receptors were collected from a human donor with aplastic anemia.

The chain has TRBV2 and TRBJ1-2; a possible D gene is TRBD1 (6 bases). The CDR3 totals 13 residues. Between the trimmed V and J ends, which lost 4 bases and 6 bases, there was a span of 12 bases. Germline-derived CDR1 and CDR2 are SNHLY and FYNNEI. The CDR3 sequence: CASSGGGVNGYTF. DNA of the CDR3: TGTGCCAGCAGTGGCGGGGGCGTAAATGGCTACACCTTC.

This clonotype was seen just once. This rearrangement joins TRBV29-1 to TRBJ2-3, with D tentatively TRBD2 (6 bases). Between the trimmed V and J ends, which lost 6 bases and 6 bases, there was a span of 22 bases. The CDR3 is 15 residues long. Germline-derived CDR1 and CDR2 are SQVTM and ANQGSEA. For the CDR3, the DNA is TGCAGCGTCCCGAGGGGAGCGGGTGAATCGGATACGCAGTATTTT. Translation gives CSVPRGAGESDTQYF.

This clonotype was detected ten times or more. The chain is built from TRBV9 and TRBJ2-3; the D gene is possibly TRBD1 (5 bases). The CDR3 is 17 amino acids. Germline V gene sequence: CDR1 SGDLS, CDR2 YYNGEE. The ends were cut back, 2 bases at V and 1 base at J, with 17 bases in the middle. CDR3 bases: TGTGCCAGCAGCGTCGGTTCGGACACATGGGGCACAGATACGCAGTATTTT. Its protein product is CASSVGSDTWGTDTQYF.

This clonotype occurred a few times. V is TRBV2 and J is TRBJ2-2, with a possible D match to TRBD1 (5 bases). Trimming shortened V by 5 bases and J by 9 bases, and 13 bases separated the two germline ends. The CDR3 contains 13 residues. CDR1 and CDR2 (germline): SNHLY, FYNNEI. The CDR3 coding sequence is TGTGCCAGCAGTCCGACAGTGGGTAGGGAGCTGTTTTTT. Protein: CASSPTVGRELFF.

The CDR3 loop reads CASSLYRAETQYF. Written as DNA, the CDR3 is TGTGCCAGCAGCTTGTACAGGGCTGAGACCCAGTACTTC. The rearrangement uses TRBV7-2 and TRBJ2-5, with D possibly TRBD1 on 6 matching bases. Germline CDR1 reads SGHTA; CDR2 reads FQGNSA. The V end lost 3 bases, the J end lost 5 bases, and 10 bases lay between the germline ends. This CDR3 has 13 amino acids.

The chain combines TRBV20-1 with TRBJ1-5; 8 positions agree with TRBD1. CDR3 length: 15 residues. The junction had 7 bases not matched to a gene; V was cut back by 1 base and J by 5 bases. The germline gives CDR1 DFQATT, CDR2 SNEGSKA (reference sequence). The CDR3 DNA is TGCAGTGCTAGAGCGACAGGGGCGGCGGATCAGCCCCAGCATTTT. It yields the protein CSARATGAADQPQHF.

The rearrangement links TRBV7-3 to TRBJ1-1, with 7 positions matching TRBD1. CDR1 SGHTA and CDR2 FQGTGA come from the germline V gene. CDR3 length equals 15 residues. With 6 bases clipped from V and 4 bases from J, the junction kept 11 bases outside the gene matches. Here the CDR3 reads CASRTNAGGSTEAFF. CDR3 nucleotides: TGTGCCAGCAGAACTAATGCAGGGGGGAGCACTGAAGCTTTCTTT.

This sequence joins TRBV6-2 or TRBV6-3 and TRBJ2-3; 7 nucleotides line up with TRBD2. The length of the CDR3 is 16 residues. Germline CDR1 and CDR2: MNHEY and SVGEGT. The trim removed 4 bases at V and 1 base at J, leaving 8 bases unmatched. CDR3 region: CASSFERGIGTDTQYF. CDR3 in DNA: TGTGCCAGCAGTTTCGAGCGGGGTATCGGCACAGATACGCAGTATTTT.

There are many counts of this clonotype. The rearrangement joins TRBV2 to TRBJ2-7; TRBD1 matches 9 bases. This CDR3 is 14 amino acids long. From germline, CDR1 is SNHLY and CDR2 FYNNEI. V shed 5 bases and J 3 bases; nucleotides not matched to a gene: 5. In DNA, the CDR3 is TGTGCCAGCAGTCGTGGACAGGGGAACTACGAGCAGTACTTC. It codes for CASSRGQGNYEQYF.

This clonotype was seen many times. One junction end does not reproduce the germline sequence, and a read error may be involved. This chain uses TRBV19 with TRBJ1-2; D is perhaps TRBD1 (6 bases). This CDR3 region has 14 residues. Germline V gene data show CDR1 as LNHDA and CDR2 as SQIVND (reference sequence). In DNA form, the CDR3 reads TGTGCCGGTAGTATTACAGGGTCGCGATCTCTGGACACCTTC. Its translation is CAGSITGSRSLDTF.

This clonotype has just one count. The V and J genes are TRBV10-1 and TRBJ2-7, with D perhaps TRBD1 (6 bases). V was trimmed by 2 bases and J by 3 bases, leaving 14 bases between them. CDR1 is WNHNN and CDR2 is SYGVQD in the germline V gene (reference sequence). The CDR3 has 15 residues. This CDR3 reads CASSEHRDTIYEQYF. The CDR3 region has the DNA TGCGCCAGCAGTGAGCACCGGGACACGATCTACGAGCAGTACTTC.

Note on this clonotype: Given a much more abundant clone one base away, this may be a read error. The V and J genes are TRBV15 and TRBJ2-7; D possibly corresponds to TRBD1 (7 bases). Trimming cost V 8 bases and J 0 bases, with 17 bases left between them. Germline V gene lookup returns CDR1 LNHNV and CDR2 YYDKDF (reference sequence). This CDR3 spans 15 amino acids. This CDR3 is CATGGGTDASYEQYF. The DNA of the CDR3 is TGTGCCACCGGCGGAGGGACAGACGCCTCCTACGAGCAGTACTTC.

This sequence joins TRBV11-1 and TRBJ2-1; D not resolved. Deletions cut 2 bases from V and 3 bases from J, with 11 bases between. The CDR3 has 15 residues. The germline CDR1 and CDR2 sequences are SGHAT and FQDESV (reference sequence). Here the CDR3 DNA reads TGTGCCAGCAGCTTACCCGGTGGGGTCTACAATGAGCAGTTCTTC. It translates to CASSLPGGVYNEQFF.

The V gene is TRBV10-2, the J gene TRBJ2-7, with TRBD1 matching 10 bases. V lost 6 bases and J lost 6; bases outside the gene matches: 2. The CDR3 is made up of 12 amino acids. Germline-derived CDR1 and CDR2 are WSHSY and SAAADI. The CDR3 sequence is CASRGQGPEQYF. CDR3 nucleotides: TGCGCCAGCAGGGGACAGGGGCCCGAGCAGTACTTC.

The DNA for the CDR3 is TGTGCCAGCAGTGTGACTACGGGGGAGCTGTTTTTT. Encoded protein: CASSVTTGELFF. This chain links TRBV2 with TRBJ2-2, with TRBD2 as a possible D gene (5 bases). V was pared by 4 bases and J by 8 bases, with 8 bases between. Per germline, CDR1 SNHLY and CDR2 FYNNEI. The CDR3 covers 12 residues.

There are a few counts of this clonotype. The CDR3 DNA follows: TGTGCCACCAGTGAGGGGGACAGCAATTCACCCCTCCACTTT. The encoded protein is CATSEGDSNSPLHF. This chain joins TRBV24-1 and TRBJ1-6, with 7 bases fitting TRBD1. The germline gives CDR1 KGHDR, CDR2 SFDVKD. The CDR3 has 14 amino acids. V was pared by 4 bases and J by 7 bases, with 3 bases of the junction left unmatched.

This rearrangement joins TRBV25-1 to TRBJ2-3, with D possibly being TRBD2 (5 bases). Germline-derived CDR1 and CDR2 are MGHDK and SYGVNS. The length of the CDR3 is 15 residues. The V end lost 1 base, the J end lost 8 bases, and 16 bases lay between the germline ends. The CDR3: CASSEWRNLDGTQYF. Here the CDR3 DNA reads TGTGCCAGCAGTGAATGGAGGAACCTTGACGGTACGCAGTATTTT.

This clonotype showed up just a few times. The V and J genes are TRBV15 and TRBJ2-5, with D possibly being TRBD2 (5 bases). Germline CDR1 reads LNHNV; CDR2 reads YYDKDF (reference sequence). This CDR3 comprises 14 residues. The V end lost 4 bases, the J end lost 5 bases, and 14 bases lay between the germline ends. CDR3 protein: CATSIGGEGETQYF. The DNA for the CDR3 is TGTGCCACCAGCATTGGAGGAGAAGGGGAGACCCAGTACTTC.

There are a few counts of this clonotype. CDR3 residues: CASSPPGSTDTQYF. The DNA of the CDR3 is TGTGCCAGCAGCCCCCCCGGGAGCACAGATACGCAGTATTTT. The rearrangement uses TRBV13 and TRBJ2-3, with D unclear. The germline gives CDR1 PRHDT, CDR2 FYEKMQ (reference sequence). There are 14 residues in the CDR3. V was trimmed by 5 bases and J by 0 bases, leaving 9 bases between them.

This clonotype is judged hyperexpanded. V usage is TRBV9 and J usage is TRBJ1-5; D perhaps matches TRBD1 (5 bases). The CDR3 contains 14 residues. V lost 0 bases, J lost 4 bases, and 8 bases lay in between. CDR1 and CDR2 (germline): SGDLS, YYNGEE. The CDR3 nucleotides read TGTGCCAGCAGCGTAGAAGCAGGGAATCAGCCCCAGCATTTT. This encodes CASSVEAGNQPQHF. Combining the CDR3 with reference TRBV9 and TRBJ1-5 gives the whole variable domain DSGVTQTPKHLITATGQRVTLRCSPRSGDLSVYWYQQSLDQGLQFLIQYYNGEERAKGNILERFSAQQFPDLHSELNLSSLELGDSALYFCASSVEAGNQPQHFGDGTRLSIL.

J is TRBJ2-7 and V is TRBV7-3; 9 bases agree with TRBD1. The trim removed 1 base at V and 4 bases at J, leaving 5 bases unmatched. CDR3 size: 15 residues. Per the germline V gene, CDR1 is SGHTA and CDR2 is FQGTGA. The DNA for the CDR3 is TGTGCCAGCAGCTTAAGGACAGGGGAGGAATACGAGCAGTACTTC. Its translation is CASSLRTGEEYEQYF.

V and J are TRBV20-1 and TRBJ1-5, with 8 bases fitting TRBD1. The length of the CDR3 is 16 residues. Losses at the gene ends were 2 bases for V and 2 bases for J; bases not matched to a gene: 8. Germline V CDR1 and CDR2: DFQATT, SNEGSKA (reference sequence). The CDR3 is CSARLPGQGGNQPQHF. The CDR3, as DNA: TGCAGTGCTAGATTACCCGGACAGGGAGGCAATCAGCCCCAGCATTTT.

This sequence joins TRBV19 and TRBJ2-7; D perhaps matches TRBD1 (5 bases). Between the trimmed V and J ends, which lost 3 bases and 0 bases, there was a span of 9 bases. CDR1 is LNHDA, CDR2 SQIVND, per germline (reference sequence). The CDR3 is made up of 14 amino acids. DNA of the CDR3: TGTGCCAGTAGTATCTCAGGGCTCTCCTACGAGCAGTACTTC. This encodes CASSISGLSYEQYF.